This note documents a single T cell receptor (beta chain) sequence. Antigen: not known. Time point in this sample: cycle 4 day 1 (C4D1), after less than 7 weeks of nivolumab. Brentuximab vedotin exposure varied among the patients, all of whom had relapsed after autologous stem cell transplantation. After PBMCs were thawed, their CD8+ T cells were isolated by magnetic negative selection. Using immunoSEQ multiplex PCR, the repertoire was profiled, and TCRdb retains in-frame clones only, with some absent. The sample has about 7,800 clones, about 77% seen once; the top ten hold roughly a third. These data come from a study of PD-1 blockade in classical Hodgkin lymphoma. General study points: Still unresolved is the cause of the repertoire differences, which may be disease activity or prior therapy. Lower baseline TCR diversity marked trial partial responders and progressors.

The CDR3 is 13 residues long. Trimming removed 5 bases at V and 7 bases at J, with 11 bases between. In germline, CDR1 is SGHAT, CDR2 FQNNGV. V usage is TRBV11-2 and J usage is TRBJ2-2; possibly TRBD2 for D (6 bases). This receptor was taken from a human donor with classical Hodgkin lymphoma. The sample here was CD8+ T cells from blood, taken before the fourth cycle of nivolumab. The CDR3 reads CASSPAGLGELFF. The CDR3 nucleotides are TGTGCCAGCAGCCCCGCGGGGCTCGGGGAGCTGTTTTTT.